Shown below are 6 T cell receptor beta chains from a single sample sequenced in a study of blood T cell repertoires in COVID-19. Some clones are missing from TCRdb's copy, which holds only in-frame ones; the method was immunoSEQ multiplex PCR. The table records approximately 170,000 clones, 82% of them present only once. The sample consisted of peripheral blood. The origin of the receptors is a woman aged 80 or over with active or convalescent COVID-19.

The CDR3 bases are TGTGCCAGCAGCCCCACATTGAACACTGAAGCTTTCTTT. This codes for CASSPTLNTEAFF. This sequence joins TRBV9 and TRBJ1-1; D gene ambiguous. V was cut by 4 bases and J by 0 bases, with 7 bases left in between. CDR3 length: 13 amino acids. Germline CDR1 and CDR2: SGDLS and YYNGEE.

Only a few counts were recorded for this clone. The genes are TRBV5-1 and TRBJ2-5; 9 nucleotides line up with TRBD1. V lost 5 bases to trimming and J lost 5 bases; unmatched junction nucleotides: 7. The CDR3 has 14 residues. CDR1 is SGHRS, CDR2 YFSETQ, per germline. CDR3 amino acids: CASSFGTGWETQYF. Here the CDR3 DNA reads TGCGCCAGCAGTTTCGGGACAGGGTGGGAGACCCAGTACTTC.

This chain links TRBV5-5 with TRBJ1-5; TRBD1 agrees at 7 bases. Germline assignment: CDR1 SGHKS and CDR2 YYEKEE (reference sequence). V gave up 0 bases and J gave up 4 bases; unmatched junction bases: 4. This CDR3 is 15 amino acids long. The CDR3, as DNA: TGTGCCAGCAGCTTGGCCCCGACAGGGAATCAGCCCCAGCATTTT. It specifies CASSLAPTGNQPQHF.

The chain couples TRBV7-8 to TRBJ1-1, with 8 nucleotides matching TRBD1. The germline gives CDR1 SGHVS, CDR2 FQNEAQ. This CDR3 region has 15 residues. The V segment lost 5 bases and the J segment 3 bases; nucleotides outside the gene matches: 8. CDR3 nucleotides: TGTGCCAGCAGCGCTCGGGACAGGCACCACACTGAAGCTTTCTTT. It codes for CASSARDRHHTEAFF.

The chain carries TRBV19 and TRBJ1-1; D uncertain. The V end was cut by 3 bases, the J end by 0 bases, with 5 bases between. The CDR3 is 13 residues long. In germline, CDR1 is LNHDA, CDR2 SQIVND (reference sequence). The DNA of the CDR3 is TGTGCCAGTAGTATTACAATGAACACTGAAGCTTTCTTT. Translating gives CASSITMNTEAFF.

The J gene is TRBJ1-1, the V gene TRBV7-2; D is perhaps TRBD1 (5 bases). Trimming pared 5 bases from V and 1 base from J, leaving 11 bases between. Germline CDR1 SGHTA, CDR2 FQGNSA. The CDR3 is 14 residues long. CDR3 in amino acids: CASSERTGNTEAFF. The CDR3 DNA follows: TGTGCCAGCAGCGAGAGAACAGGGAACACTGAAGCTTTCTTT.